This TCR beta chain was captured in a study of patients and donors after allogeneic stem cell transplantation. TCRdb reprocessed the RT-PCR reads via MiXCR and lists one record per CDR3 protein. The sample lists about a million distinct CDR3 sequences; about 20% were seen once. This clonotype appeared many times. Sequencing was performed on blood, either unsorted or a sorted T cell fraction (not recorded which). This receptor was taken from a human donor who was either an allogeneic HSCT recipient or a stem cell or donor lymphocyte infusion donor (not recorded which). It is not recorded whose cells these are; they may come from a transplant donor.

CDR3 sequence reads: CASSSRNEQFF. The CDR3 nucleotides read TGTGCCAGCAGTTCTAGGAATGAGCAGTTCTTC. This rearrangement joins TRBV2 to TRBJ2-1; D remains ambiguous. CDR3 length: 11 amino acids. CDR1 is SNHLY, CDR2 FYNNEI, per germline. Trimming took off 5 bases at V and 7 bases at J, with 6 bases between the two ends.